The 23 T cell receptor beta chains below come from one sample, sequenced in a study of CXCR3-negative and CXCR3-positive naive CD8 T cells. General observations from the study: Researchers report that CXCR3-positive naive cells carry more hydrophobic TRB CDR3s than CXCR3-negative naive cells.

The authors prepared UMI-labeled TRB cDNA libraries by 5' RACE. From its re-call of the 5' RACE reads, TCRdb lists each CDR3 protein once, without DNA. The listing records about 57,000 distinct CDR3 sequences. Which antigens these TCRs recognize remains unknown. What was sequenced was naive CXCR3+ CD8+ T cells from blood. The subset was: CD45RO-CCR7+CD27+CD95- naive CD8+ T cells expressing CXCR3 (TNR3+). The source is a human donor in good health. Some clones in this sample may be carry-over from other donors' samples.

This clonotype is deemed medium-sized by its frequency. This chain joins TRBV29-1 and TRBJ2-2; TCRdb indicates TRBD1, and absent DNA this call remains unverified. Germline loops: CDR1 SQVTM, CDR2 ANQGSEA. The length of the CDR3 is 11 residues. The CDR3 loop reads CSVTRGLELFF.

The gene calls are TRBV29-1 and TRBJ2-2. This CDR3 is 13 amino acids long. The germline gives CDR1 SQVTM, CDR2 ANQGSEA. The CDR3 sequence: CAWRLANTGELFF.

The rearrangement links TRBV7-8 to TRBJ2-5; TCRdb gives TRBD1 as the D gene, but with no DNA this cannot be confirmed. CDR3 length: 11 amino acids. Germline values: CDR1 SGHVS, CDR2 FQNEAQ. CDR3 residues: CASSQGQIQYF.

V is TRBV6-4 and J is TRBJ2-2; the TCRdb call, TRBD1, lacks DNA for checking. The CDR3 covers 14 residues. The germline gives CDR1 MRHNA, CDR2 SNTAGT. CDR3 loop: CASSDSTGAGELFF.

The chain carries TRBV12-3 or TRBV12-4 and TRBJ1-2. The CDR3 is 14 residues long. The chain's CDR3 is CASSLGSGNYGYTF.

The chain is built from TRBV5-1 and TRBJ2-1. The CDR3 spans 15 residues. Looked up from germline, CDR1 is SGHRS and CDR2 is YFSETQ. The chain's CDR3 is CASSLASYRHGEQFF.

The genes are TRBV6-6 and TRBJ1-2. The CDR3 loop spans 15 amino acids. CDR1 and CDR2 (germline): MNHNY, SVGAGI (reference sequence). Here the CDR3 reads CASSYSLESSYGYTF.

This sequence joins TRBV6-2 or TRBV6-3 and TRBJ2-1. The CDR3 contains 11 residues. CDR1 is MNHEY, CDR2 SVGEGT, per germline. The chain's CDR3 is CASSLYNEQFF.

The chain recombines TRBV6-2 or TRBV6-3 with TRBJ2-1; TCRdb indicates TRBD2, and absent DNA this call remains unverified. Germline CDR1 MNHEY, CDR2 SVGEGT. The CDR3 has 15 residues. The chain's CDR3 is CASSLGASVVNEQFF.

The chain carries TRBV27 and TRBJ1-3. CDR1 and CDR2 from the germline V gene are MNHEY and SMNVEV (reference sequence). This CDR3 comprises 15 residues. The chain's CDR3 is CASSLSIYSGNTIYF.

V usage is TRBV10-1 and J usage is TRBJ1-1. This CDR3 comprises 13 residues. Looked up from germline, CDR1 is WNHNN and CDR2 is SYGVQD (reference sequence). CDR3 protein: CASSEGANAEAFF.

The CDR3 spells CASSEGDRNTEAFF. This chain uses TRBV9 with TRBJ1-1; TCRdb names TRBD1, which stays unverified in the absence of DNA. Germline V gene sequence: CDR1 SGDLS, CDR2 YYNGEE. The CDR3 runs 14 residues.

This chain joins TRBV29-1 and TRBJ2-1; absent DNA, TCRdb's TRBD1 call cannot be checked. Germline V lookup: CDR1 SQVTM, CDR2 ANQGSEA. The CDR3 is made up of 13 amino acids. The CDR3 protein is CSAGTGGYDEQFF.

The V call is TRBV14, the J call TRBJ1-5. The CDR3 is made up of 12 amino acids. CDR1 is SGHDN, CDR2 FVKESK, per germline. CDR3 region: CASSGENQPQHF.

The chain joins TRBV14 to TRBJ2-7. CDR1 SGHDN and CDR2 FVKESK come from the germline V gene. The CDR3 has 12 residues. The CDR3 loop is CASSQAVYEQYF. The full variable domain, rest sourced from reference TRBV14 and TRBJ2-7, is EAGVTQFPSHSVIEKGQTVTLRCDPISGHDNLYWYRRVMGKEIKFLLHFVKESKQDESGMPNNRFLAERTGGTYSTLKVQPAELEDSGVYFCASSQAVYEQYFGPGTRLTVT.

V usage is TRBV14 and J usage is TRBJ1-6. The CDR3 has 14 amino acids. From germline, CDR1 is SGHDN and CDR2 FVKESK. CDR3 protein: CASSPPENNSPLHF.

V usage is TRBV2 and J usage is TRBJ2-7. The CDR3 is 14 residues long. Germline values: CDR1 SNHLY, CDR2 FYNNEI. The CDR3 loop reads CASSDTGTSYEQYF. Filled out from reference TRBV2 and TRBJ2-7, the complete variable domain reads EPEVTQTPSHQVTQMGQEVILRCVPISNHLYFYWYRQILGQKVEFLVSFYNNEISEKSEIFDDQFSVERPDGSNFTLKIRSTKLEDSAMYFCASSDTGTSYEQYFGPGTRLTVT.

The chain uses TRBV7-6 and TRBJ2-5; the D gene TCRdb calls, TRBD1, cannot be checked with no DNA. The CDR3 covers 14 residues. Germline CDR1 reads SGHVS; CDR2 reads FNYEAQ. The chain's CDR3 is CASSSRDSQETQYF.

The rearrangement joins TRBV29-1 to TRBJ1-1; the TCRdb D gene call, TRBD1, has no DNA to confirm it. The CDR3 runs to 12 residues. Germline lookup yields CDR1 SQVTM and CDR2 ANQGSEA. This CDR3 is CSASDGVTEAFF.

The chain is built from TRBV20-1 and TRBJ2-1; TCRdb indicates TRBD2, and absent DNA this call remains unverified. CDR1 is DFQATT, CDR2 SNEGSKA, per germline (reference sequence). This CDR3 contains 15 residues. CDR3 amino acids: CSARDWPSGYNEQFF.

The chain has TRBV11-2 and TRBJ1-2. The CDR3 covers 14 residues. The germline CDR1 and CDR2 sequences are SGHAT and FQNNGV. This CDR3 is CASSLVTSNYGYTF.

The chain combines TRBV15 with TRBJ2-7; TCRdb's D gene call, TRBD1, goes unchecked for lack of DNA. The CDR3 totals 15 residues. Germline CDR1 and CDR2: LNHNV and YYDKDF (reference sequence). CDR3 in amino acids: CATSRDSEGTYEQYF.

The V call is TRBV5-1, the J call TRBJ2-2. The CDR3 is 15 residues long. CDR1 is SGHRS and CDR2 is YFSETQ in the germline V gene. The CDR3 loop reads CASNPYEANTGELFF.